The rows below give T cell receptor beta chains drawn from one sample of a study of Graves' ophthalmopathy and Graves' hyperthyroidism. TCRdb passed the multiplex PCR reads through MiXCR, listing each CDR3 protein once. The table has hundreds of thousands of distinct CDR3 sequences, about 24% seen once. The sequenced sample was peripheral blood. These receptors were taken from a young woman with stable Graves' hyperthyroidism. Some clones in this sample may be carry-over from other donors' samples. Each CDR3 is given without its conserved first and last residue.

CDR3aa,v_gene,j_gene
SVVDTEGPGELF,TRBV29-1,TRBJ2-2
ASSQGTQPTDNYGYT,TRBV3-1,TRBJ1-2
ASSRYGYTTYGYT,TRBV12-3/TRBV12-4,TRBJ1-2
ASSRTLGHQGPNTEAF,TRBV6-2/TRBV6-3,TRBJ1-1
ASSPQGFGYGYT,TRBV27,TRBJ1-2
SATHGQNYGYT,TRBV20-1,TRBJ1-2
ASSLVGTSGKETQY,TRBV5-1,TRBJ2-5
SASLAASGSRSTQY,TRBV20-1,TRBJ2-5
ASSLTVAGYSPLH,TRBV12-3/TRBV12-4,TRBJ1-6
ASSQEGNGLRAF,TRBV3-1,TRBJ1-1
ASSELGGAPNTEAF,TRBV7-6,TRBJ1-1
ASSPRRGAGETQY,TRBV7-2,TRBJ2-5
ACHREINQPQH,TRBV6-5,TRBJ1-5
SARGGGEQY,TRBV20-1,TRBJ2-7
ASSAAGQIYEQY,TRBV12-3/TRBV12-4,TRBJ2-7
AIRRQGNTGELF,TRBV10-3,TRBJ2-2
SGVLYTELVNGYT,TRBV20-1,TRBJ1-2
ASSVAPNTEAF,TRBV25-1,TRBJ1-1
ASSFARDDAEAF,TRBV7-9,TRBJ1-1
SAHQTGSEQY,TRBV20-1,TRBJ2-7
ASSQGAGNEQY,TRBV3-1,TRBJ2-7
ASVGGQSMNTEAF,TRBV6-2/TRBV6-3,TRBJ1-1
ATSRSSFQETQY,TRBV15,TRBJ2-5
ASSPQGSEAF,TRBV12-3/TRBV12-4,TRBJ1-1
ASSENGQGP,TRBV28,TRBJ2-7
ASSEVGHTEAF,TRBV6-1,TRBJ1-1
ASTMGGAGYT,TRBV12-3/TRBV12-4,TRBJ1-2
ASGLTRNSYNEQF,TRBV12-5,TRBJ2-1
ASSGGQNYGYT,TRBV6-1,TRBJ1-2
ASSRGDQPQH,TRBV3-1,TRBJ1-5
ASWKSGSDETQY,TRBV7-9,TRBJ2-5
ASSLESQGNYEQY,TRBV11-2,TRBJ2-7
ASSQGRLLSYEQY,TRBV4-1,TRBJ2-7
SARDGAGRRPYEQY,TRBV20-1,TRBJ2-7
ASSLIAGSVDEQY,TRBV7-3,TRBJ2-7
ASSSDRFEAF,TRBV5-1,TRBJ1-1